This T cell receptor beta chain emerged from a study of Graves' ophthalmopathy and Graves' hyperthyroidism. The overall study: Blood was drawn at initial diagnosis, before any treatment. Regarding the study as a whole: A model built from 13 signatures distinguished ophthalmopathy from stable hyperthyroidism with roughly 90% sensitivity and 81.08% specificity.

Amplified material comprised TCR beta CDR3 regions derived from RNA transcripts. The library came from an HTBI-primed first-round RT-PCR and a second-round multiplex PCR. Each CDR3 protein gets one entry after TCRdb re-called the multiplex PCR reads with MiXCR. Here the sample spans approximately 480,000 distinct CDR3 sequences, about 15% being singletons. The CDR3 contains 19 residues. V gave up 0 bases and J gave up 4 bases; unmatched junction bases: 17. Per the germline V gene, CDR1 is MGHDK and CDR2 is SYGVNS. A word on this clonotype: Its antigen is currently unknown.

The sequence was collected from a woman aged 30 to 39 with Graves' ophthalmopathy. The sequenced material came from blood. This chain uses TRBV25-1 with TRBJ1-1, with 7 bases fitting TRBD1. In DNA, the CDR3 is TGTGCCAGCAGTGAATATGGTAGGGGGCTCCTAGAAATTCCCACTGAAGCTTTCTTT. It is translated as CASSEYGRGLLEIPTEAFF.